The entry that follows covers one T cell receptor (beta chain) sequence. No antigen is known for it. J gave up 4 bases and V 5 bases, and 13 bases lay outside the gene matches. The CDR3 has 15 residues. Per the germline V gene, CDR1 is SQVTM and CDR2 is ANQGSEA. Both TCR beta VDJ combination and CDR3 sequence profiling were carried out. Genomic DNA was the template for this profiling. Using its own MiXCR run on the reads, TCRdb lists one record per CDR3 protein. The sample has approximately 57,000 distinct CDR3 sequences; around 60% are singletons. This entry belongs to a study of CD8+CD57+ T cells in acquired aplastic anemia. Background on the study: Sorted cells (CD4+ and CD8+) yielded DNA amounts that averaged around 3.5 ug. The study, taken as a whole, reports: Between patients and controls, some 31 CD8+ CDR3 sequences were found in common. CD8+ Simpson's diversity did not differ significantly between patients and controls.

For sequencing, patients were chosen who had shown expansion of CD8+CD57+ cells by flow cytometry. None of the patients had been given any therapy when their blood was sampled. The sequenced material came from sorted CD4+, CD8+, or CD8+CD57+ T cells (not recorded which) from PBMCs. This receptor was obtained from a human donor with aplastic anemia. The chain couples TRBV29-1 to TRBJ1-1; 7 nucleotides match TRBD1. The CDR3 sequence is CSVPGDTGVGTEAFF. The CDR3 nucleotides read TGCAGCGTTCCAGGGGATACAGGGGTGGGCACTGAAGCTTTCTTT.